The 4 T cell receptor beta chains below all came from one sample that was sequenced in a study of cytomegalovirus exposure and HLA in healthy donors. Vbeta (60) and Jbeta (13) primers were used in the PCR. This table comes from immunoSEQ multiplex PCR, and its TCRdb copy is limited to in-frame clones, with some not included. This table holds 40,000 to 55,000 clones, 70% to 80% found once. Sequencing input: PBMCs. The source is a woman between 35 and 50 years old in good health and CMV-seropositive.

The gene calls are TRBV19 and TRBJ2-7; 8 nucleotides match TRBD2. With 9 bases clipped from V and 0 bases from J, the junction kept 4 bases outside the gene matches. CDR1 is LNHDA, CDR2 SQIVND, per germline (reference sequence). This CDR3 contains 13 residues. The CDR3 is CARRTSHSYEQYF. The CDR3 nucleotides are TGTGCCAGGCGGACTAGCCACTCCTACGAGCAGTACTTC.

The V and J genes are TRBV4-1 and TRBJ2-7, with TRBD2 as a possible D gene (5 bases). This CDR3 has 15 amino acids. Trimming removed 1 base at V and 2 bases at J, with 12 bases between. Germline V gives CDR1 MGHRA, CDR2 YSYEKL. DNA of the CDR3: TGCGCCAGCAGCCAAGGGCCCCGGGGTACCTACGAGCAGTACTTC. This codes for CASSQGPRGTYEQYF.

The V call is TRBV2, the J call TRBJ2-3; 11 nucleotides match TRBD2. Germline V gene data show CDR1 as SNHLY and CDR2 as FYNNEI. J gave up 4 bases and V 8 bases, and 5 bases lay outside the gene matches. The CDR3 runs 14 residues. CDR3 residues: CASAGTSGSDTQYF. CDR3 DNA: TGTGCCAGCGCCGGGACTAGCGGATCAGATACGCAGTATTTT.

CDR3 DNA: TGTGCCAGCAGCGCGTCTGGGGCCAACGTCCTGACTTTC. Residues: CASSASGANVLTF. J is TRBJ2-6 and V is TRBV9; D unresolved. Germline V CDR1 and CDR2: SGDLS, YYNGEE. The CDR3 runs 13 residues. Trimming took 3 bases from V and 1 from J, leaving 2 bases between them.